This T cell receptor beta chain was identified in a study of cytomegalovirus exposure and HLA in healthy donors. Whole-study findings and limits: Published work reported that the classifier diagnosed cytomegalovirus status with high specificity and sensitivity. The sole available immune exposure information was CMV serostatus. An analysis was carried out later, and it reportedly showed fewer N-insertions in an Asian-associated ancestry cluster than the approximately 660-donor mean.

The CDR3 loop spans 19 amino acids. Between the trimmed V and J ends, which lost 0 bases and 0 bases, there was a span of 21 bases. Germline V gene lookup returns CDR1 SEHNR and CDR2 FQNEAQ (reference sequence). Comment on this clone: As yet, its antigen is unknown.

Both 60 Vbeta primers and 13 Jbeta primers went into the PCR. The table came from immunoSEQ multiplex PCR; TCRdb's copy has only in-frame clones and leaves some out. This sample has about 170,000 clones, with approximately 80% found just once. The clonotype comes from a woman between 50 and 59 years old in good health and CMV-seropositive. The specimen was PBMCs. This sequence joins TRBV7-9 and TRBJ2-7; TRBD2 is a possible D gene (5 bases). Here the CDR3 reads CASSLAGGPWALSSYEQYF. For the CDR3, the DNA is TGTGCCAGCAGCTTAGCAGGCGGGCCGTGGGCCCTCAGCTCCTACGAGCAGTACTTC.